This TCR beta chain was recorded in a study of cytomegalovirus exposure and HLA in healthy donors. Across the study: Some 77 million unique TCRs from HLA-typed donors were held in an early release of data. Study-level findings and limits: Links to common viral pathogens appeared, in a later analysis, for several of the most significant clusters. Owing to their indistinguishability, certain V segments, notably TRBV6-2 and TRBV6-3, were excluded.

60 Vbeta and 13 Jbeta primers were used in PCR. Some clones are missing from TCRdb's copy, which holds only in-frame ones; the method was immunoSEQ multiplex PCR. In the table there are 120,000 or so clones, over 60% of which are singletons. The CDR3 totals 16 residues. CDR1 SNHLY and CDR2 FYNNEI come from the germline V gene. Trimming removed 2 bases from V and 5 bases from J; junction bases left unmatched: 9. Comment on this clone: Its antigen is still unknown.

Material for sequencing was PBMCs. The TCR sequence derives from a woman in her fifties or sixties in good health and CMV-seropositive. This chain links TRBV2 with TRBJ2-3, with 8 bases identical to TRBD1. CDR3 sequence reads: CASSESFWDRQDTQYF. In DNA, the CDR3 is TGTGCCAGCAGTGAAAGTTTTTGGGACAGGCAAGATACGCAGTATTTT. Full variable domain (remainder filled in from reference TRBV2 and TRBJ2-3): EPEVTQTPSHQVTQMGQEVILRCVPISNHLYFYWYRQILGQKVEFLVSFYNNEISEKSEIFDDQFSVERPDGSNFTLKIRSTKLEDSAMYFCASSESFWDRQDTQYFGPGTRLTVL.